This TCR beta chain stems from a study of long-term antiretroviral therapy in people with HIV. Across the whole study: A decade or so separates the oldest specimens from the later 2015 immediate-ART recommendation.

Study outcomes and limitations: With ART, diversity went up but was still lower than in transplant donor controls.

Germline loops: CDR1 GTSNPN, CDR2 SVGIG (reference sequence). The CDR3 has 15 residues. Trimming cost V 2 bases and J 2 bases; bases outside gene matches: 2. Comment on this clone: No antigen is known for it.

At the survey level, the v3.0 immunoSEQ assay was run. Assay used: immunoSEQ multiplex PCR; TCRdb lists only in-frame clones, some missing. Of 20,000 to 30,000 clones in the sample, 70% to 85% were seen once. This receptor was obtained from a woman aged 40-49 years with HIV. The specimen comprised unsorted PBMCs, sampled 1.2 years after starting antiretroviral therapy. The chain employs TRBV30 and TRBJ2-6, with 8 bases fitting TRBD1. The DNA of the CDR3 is TGTGCCTGGAGTCCAGGGGGCACTGGGGCCAACGTCCTGACTTTC. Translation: CAWSPGGTGANVLTF. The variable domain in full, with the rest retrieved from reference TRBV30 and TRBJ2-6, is SQTIHQWPATLVQPVGSPLSLECTVEGTSNPNLYWYRQAAGRGLQLLFYSVGIGQISSEVPQNLSASRPQDRQFILSSKKLLLSDSGFYLCAWSPGGTGANVLTFGAGSRLTVL.